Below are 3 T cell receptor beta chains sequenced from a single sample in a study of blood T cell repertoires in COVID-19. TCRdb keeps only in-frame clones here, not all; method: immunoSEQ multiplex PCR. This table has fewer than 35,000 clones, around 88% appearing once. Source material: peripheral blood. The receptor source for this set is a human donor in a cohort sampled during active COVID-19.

This CDR3 is CASSVGSSGNTIYF. The DNA for the CDR3 is TGTGCCAGCAGCGTAGGCAGCTCTGGAAACACCATATATTTT. The rearrangement joins TRBV9 to TRBJ1-3, with D unresolved. Per the germline V gene, CDR1 is SGDLS and CDR2 is YYNGEE. The CDR3 is 14 residues long. Trimming cost V 0 bases and J 0 bases, with 4 bases left between them.

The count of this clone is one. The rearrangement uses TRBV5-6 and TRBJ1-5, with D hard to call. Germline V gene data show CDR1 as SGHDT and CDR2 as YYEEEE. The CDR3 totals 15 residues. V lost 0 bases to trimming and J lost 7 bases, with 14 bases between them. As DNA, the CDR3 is TGTGCCAGCAGCTTGGGGGTTTCGGGGAACCAGCCCCAGCATTTT. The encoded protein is CASSLGVSGNQPQHF.

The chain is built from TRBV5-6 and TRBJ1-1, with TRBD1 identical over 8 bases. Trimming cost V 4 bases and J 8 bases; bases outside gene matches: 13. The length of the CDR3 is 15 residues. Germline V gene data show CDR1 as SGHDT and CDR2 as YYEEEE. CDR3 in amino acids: CASSQLGQEIVEAFF. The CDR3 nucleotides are TGTGCCAGCAGCCAGTTGGGACAGGAGATTGTCGAAGCTTTCTTT.